The 12 T cell receptor beta chains presented below share a single source sample, sequenced in a study of chemoradiotherapy in HPV16-positive cancers. Here immunoSEQ multiplex PCR was the method, and the copy in TCRdb shows in-frame clones only, minus some. The data contain about 24,000 clones, roughly 87% of them singletons. The sample consisted of blood, taken from a patient who underwent chemoradiotherapy. All receptors derive from a human donor with HPV-associated anogenital cancer.

The chain links TRBV6-5 to TRBJ2-7, with 8 bases that match TRBD2. V lost 6 bases, J lost 3 bases, and 7 bases stayed unmatched. The V gene's germline CDR1 is MNHEY and CDR2 SVGAGI. The CDR3 runs 14 residues. CDR3 coding DNA: TGTGCCAGCAGCCCGGGAGGGGGTGTCTACGAGCAGTACTTC. Translated, it gives CASSPGGGVYEQYF.

V usage is TRBV4-1 and J usage is TRBJ2-1; the D call may be TRBD1 or TRBD2 (5 bases each). CDR1 MGHRA and CDR2 YSYEKL come from the germline V gene. V was shortened by 0 bases and J by 0 bases, with 9 bases between the two germline ends. The CDR3 is made up of 16 amino acids. CDR3 region: CASSQDFGTSYNEQFF. The CDR3 region has the DNA TGCGCCAGCAGCCAAGATTTCGGGACCTCCTACAATGAGCAGTTCTTC.

V and J are TRBV18 and TRBJ2-3; D perhaps matches TRBD2 (6 bases). The germline V and J ends were trimmed by 2 bases and 3 bases, with 9 bases remaining between them. Germline CDR1 KGHSH, CDR2 LQKENI. The CDR3 extends over 14 amino acids. In nucleotides, the CDR3 is TGTGCCAGCTCACCAATGGGGAGGACAGATACGCAGTATTTT. Encoded protein: CASSPMGRTDTQYF.

V and J are TRBV5-1 and TRBJ2-1; 7 nucleotides line up with TRBD1. Germline-derived CDR1 and CDR2 are SGHRS and YFSETQ. Losses at the gene ends were 4 bases for V and 7 bases for J; bases not matched to a gene: 5. The CDR3 runs to 13 residues. The CDR3 sequence: CASSQGVGNEQFF. Here the CDR3 DNA reads TGCGCCAGCAGCCAGGGGGTGGGAAATGAGCAGTTCTTC.

This chain joins TRBV27 and TRBJ1-1; perhaps TRBD1 as D (5 bases). This CDR3 contains 14 residues. CDR1 and CDR2 from the germline V gene are MNHEY and SMNVEV (reference sequence). The V end lost 3 bases, the J end lost 5 bases, and 13 bases lay between the germline ends. The DNA of the CDR3 is TGTGCCAGCAGTTTCGGGGGGGTAAGGACTGAAGCTTTCTTT. Translation gives CASSFGGVRTEAFF.

V and J are TRBV5-8 and TRBJ2-6, with D possibly being TRBD1 (6 bases). The germline CDR1 and CDR2 sequences are SGHTS and YDEGEE. This CDR3 has 17 amino acids. V lost 0 bases and J lost 3, with 13 bases in between. CDR3 nucleotides: TGTGCCAGCAGCTTGGGTCAGGGGATCTTTGGGGCCAACGTCCTGACTTTC. This codes for CASSLGQGIFGANVLTF. The entire variable domain, with the rest obtained from reference TRBV5-8 and TRBJ2-6, is as follows: EAGVTQSPTHLIKTRGQQATLRCSPISGHTSVYWYQQALGLGLQFLLWYDEGEERNRGNFPPRFSGRQFPNYSSELNVNALELEDSALYLCASSLGQGIFGANVLTFGAGSRLTVL.

This chain links TRBV7-9 with TRBJ2-2; D is perhaps TRBD2 (6 bases). The CDR3 runs to 16 residues. Trimming stripped 5 bases from V and 4 bases from J, with 17 bases between. Germline V CDR1 and CDR2: SEHNR, FQNEAQ (reference sequence). CDR3 sequence (DNA): TGTGCCAGCAGCCGTCCGTACGGGAGTCCCACCGGGGAGCTGTTTTTT. Its translation: CASSRPYGSPTGELFF.

The V and J genes are TRBV5-4 and TRBJ2-5; 7 bases are shared with TRBD2. The ends lost 6 bases at V and 5 bases at J; junction bases unmatched: 4. The CDR3 has 12 residues. CDR1 is SGHNT and CDR2 is YYREEE in the germline V gene (reference sequence). CDR3 in DNA: TGTGCCAGCAACCAGCGGGGCGAGACCCAGTACTTC. Amino acids: CASNQRGETQYF.

The genes are TRBV4-1 and TRBJ2-5, with 9 positions matching TRBD1. CDR1 is MGHRA and CDR2 is YSYEKL in the germline V gene. Losses at the gene ends were 5 bases for V and 3 bases for J; bases not matched to a gene: 10. The CDR3 loop spans 16 amino acids. The CDR3 DNA reads TGCGCCAGCAGCTTATACCCCACAGGGGGCGAAGAGACCCAGTACTTC. Encoded protein: CASSLYPTGGEETQYF.

This clone is labeled as medium-sized. The V gene is TRBV5-4, the J gene TRBJ1-4; the match to TRBD1 covers 8 bases. J gave up 7 bases and V 4 bases, and 9 bases lay outside the gene matches. This CDR3 is 15 amino acids long. CDR1 and CDR2 from the germline V gene are SGHNT and YYREEE (reference sequence). The CDR3 here is CASSLAGTGAEKLFF. CDR3 DNA: TGTGCCAGCAGCCTGGCCGGGACAGGAGCTGAAAAACTGTTTTTT.

The chain combines TRBV6-5 with TRBJ1-2, with TRBD1 matching 8 bases. The germline V gene has CDR1 MNHEY and CDR2 SVGAGI. V lost 6 bases and J lost 1; bases outside the gene matches: 4. The CDR3 runs to 14 residues. This CDR3 reads CASSYRGNNYGYTF. The CDR3 bases are TGTGCCAGCAGCTACAGGGGGAATAACTATGGCTACACCTTC.

The V and J genes are TRBV18 and TRBJ1-1; tentatively, D is TRBD1 (6 bases). V gave up 5 bases and J gave up 1 base, with 8 bases separating them. The CDR3 contains 13 residues. Germline V CDR1 and CDR2: KGHSH, LQKENI. In DNA form, the CDR3 reads TGTGCCAGCTCAGGACAGAAGAACACTGAAGCTTTCTTT. Its translation is CASSGQKNTEAFF. Full variable domain (remainder filled in from reference TRBV18 and TRBJ1-1): NAGVMQNPRHLVRRRGQEARLRCSPMKGHSHVYWYRQLPEEGLKFMVYLQKENIIDESGMPKERFSAEFPKEGPSILRIQQVVRGDSAAYFCASSGQKNTEAFFGQGTRLTVV.